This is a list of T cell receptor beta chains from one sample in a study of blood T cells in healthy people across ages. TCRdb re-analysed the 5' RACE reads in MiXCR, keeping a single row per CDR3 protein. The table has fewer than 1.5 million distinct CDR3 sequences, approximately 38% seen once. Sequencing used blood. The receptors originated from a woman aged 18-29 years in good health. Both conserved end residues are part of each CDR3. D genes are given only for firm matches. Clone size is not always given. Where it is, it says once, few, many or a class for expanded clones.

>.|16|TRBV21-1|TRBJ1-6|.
CASSKATGGSNSPLHF
TGTGCCAGCAGCAAAGCCACGGGGGGAAGTAATTCACCCCTCCACTTT
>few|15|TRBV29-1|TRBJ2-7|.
CSVVVSGVGSYEQYF
TGCAGCGTTGTAGTTTCAGGGGTCGGCTCCTACGAGCAGTACTTC
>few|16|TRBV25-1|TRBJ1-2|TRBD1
CATKGDRDTFNYGYTF
TGTGCCACCAAAGGAGACAGGGATACCTTTAACTATGGCTACACCTTC
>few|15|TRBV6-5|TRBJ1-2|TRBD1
CASSSSGQGWYGYTF
TGTGCCAGCAGTTCCTCGGGACAGGGCTGGTATGGCTACACCTTC
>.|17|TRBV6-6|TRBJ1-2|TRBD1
CASSYRTGGTTNYGYTF
TGTGCCAGCAGTTATAGGACAGGGGGCACAACTAACTATGGCTACACCTTC
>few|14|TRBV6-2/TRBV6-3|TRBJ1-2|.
CASSYSGLFYGYTF
TGTGCCAGCAGTTACTCGGGTCTTTTCTATGGCTACACCTTC
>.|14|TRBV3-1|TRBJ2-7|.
CASSQAGTGRTQYF
TGTGCCAGCAGCCAAGCAGGCACAGGGAGAACCCAGTACTTC
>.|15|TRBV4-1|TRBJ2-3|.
CASSQDPGPTDTQYF
TGCGCCAGCAGCCAAGACCCGGGTCCCACAGATACGCAGTATTTT
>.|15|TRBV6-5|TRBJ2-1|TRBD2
CASSTGGAGYNEQFF
TGTGCCAGCAGTACCGGGGGGGCGGGCTACAATGAGCAGTTCTTC
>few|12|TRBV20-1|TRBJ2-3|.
CSAREDTDTQYF
TGCAGTGCTAGAGAGGACACAGATACGCAGTATTTT
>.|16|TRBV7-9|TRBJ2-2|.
CARSSPTDANTGELFF
TGTGCCAGAAGCTCCCCGACAGACGCGAACACCGGGGAGCTGTTTTTT
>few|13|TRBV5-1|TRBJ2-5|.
CASSGGPAETQYF
TGCGCCAGCAGCGGGGGCCCCGCGGAGACCCAGTACTTC
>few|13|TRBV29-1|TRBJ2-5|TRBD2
CSVEGGTAGVQYF
TGCAGCGTTGAAGGAGGGACCGCGGGAGTGCAGTACTTC
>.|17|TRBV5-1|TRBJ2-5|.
CASSLYALSGEGETQYF
TGCGCCAGCAGCTTGTACGCCCTCTCAGGGGAGGGAGAGACCCAGTACTTC
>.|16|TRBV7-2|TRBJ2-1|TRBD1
CASSLGWTGPYNEQFF
TGTGCCAGCAGCTTAGGTTGGACAGGGCCTTACAATGAGCAGTTCTTC
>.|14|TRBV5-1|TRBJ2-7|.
CASTPYGPFVEQYF
TGCGCCAGCACCCCTTACGGGCCTTTTGTCGAGCAGTACTTC
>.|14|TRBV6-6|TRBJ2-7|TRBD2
CASSFSGRMDEQYF
TGTGCCAGCAGTTTTAGCGGGAGGATGGATGAGCAGTACTTC
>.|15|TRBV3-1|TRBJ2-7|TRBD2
CASSPGLADTYEQYF
TGTGCCAGCAGCCCCGGACTAGCGGATACCTACGAGCAGTACTTC
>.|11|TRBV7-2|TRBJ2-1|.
CASSLARMQFF
TGTGCCAGCAGCTTAGCAAGGATGCAGTTCTTC
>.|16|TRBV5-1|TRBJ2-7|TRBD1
CASAAVSPGQGDEQYF
TGCGCCAGCGCCGCTGTGTCTCCGGGACAGGGCGACGAGCAGTACTTC
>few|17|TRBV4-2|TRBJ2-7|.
CASSRDSPGAIGGEQYF
TGTGCCAGCAGCCGTGATTCCCCTGGAGCGATCGGCGGGGAGCAGTACTTC
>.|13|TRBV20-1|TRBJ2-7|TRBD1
CSVEGQGNYEQYF
TGCAGTGTCGAGGGACAGGGTAACTACGAGCAGTACTTC
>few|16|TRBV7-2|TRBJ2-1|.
CASSLLGGAGNNEQFF
TGTGCCAGCAGCTTACTGGGTGGGGCAGGGAACAATGAGCAGTTCTTC
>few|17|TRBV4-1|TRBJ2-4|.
CASSPGPAVGAKNIQYF
TGCGCCAGCAGCCCGGGGCCGGCGGTGGGAGCCAAAAACATTCAGTACTTC
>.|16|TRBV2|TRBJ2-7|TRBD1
CASSDGNQGAVGEQYF
TGTGCCAGCAGTGACGGGAACCAGGGGGCGGTCGGCGAGCAGTACTTC
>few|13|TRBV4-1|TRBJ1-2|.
CASSRVGNYGYTF
TGCGCCAGCAGCCGGGTGGGGAACTATGGCTACACCTTC
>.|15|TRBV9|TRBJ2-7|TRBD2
CASSASGTSGLEQYF
TGTGCCAGCAGCGCTTCCGGGACTAGCGGGCTCGAGCAGTACTTC
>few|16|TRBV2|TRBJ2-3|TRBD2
CASSRESGISTDTQYF
TGTGCCAGCAGTCGAGAAAGCGGGATTAGCACAGATACGCAGTATTTT
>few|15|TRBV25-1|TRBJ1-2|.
CASSAPIETNYGYTF
TGTGCCAGCAGTGCCCCGATCGAAACTAACTATGGCTACACCTTC
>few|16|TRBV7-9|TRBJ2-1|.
CASSPYRSKSYNEQFF
TGTGCCAGCAGCCCGTACAGGTCCAAATCTTACAATGAGCAGTTCTTC
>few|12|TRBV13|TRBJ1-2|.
CASSLERTGYTF
TGTGCCAGCAGCCTAGAACGGACTGGCTACACCTTC
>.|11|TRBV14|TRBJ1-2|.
CASSASHGYTF
TGTGCCAGCAGCGCCAGCCATGGCTACACCTTC
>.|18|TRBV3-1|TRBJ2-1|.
CASSQALGRGLWYNEQFF
TGTGCCAGCAGCCAAGCTTTAGGTCGGGGTTTATGGTACAATGAGCAGTTCTTC
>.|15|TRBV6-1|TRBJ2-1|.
CASSGRTTTGNEQFF
TGTGCCAGCAGTGGACGAACTACAACAGGTAATGAGCAGTTCTTC
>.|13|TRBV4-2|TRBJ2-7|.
CASSQGDYYEQYF
TGTGCCAGCAGCCAGGGGGATTACTACGAGCAGTACTTC